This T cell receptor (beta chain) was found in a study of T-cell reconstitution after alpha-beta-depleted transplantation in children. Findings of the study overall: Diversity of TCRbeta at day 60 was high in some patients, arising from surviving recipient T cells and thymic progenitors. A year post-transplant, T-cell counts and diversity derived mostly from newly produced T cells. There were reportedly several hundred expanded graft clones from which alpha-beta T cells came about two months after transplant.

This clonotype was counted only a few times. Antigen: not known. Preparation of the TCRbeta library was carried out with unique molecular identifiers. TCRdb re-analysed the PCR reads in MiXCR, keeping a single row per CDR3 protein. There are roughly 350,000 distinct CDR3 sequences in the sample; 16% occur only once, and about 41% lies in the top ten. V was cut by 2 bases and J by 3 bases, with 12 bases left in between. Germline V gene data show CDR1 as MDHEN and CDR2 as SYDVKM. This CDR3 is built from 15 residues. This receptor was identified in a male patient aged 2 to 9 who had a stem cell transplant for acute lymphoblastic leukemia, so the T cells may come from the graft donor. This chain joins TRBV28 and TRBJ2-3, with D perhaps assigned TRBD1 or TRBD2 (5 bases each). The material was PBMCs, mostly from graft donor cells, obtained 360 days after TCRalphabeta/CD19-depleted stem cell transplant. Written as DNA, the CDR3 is TGTGCCAGCAGTTTAGGGGGACCCCCGACAGATACGCAGTATTTT. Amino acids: CASSLGGPPTDTQYF. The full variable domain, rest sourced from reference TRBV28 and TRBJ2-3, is DVKVTQSSRYLVKRTGEKVFLECVQDMDHENMFWYRQDPGLGLRLIYFSYDVKMKEKGDIPEGYSVSREKKERFSLILESASTNQTSMYLCASSLGGPPTDTQYFGPGTRLTVL.